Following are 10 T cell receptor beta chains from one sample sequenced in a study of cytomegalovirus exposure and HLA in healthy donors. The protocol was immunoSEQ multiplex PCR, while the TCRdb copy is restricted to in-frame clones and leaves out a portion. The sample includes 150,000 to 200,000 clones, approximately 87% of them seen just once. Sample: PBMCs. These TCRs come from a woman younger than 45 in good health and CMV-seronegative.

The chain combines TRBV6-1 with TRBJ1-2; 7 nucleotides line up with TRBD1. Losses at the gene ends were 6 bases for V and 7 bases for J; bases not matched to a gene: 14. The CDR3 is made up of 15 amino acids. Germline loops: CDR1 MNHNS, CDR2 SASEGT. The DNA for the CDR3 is TGTGCCAGCAGCACAGGGGAAGGCTTCCGGGTTGGCTACACCTTC. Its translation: CASSTGEGFRVGYTF.

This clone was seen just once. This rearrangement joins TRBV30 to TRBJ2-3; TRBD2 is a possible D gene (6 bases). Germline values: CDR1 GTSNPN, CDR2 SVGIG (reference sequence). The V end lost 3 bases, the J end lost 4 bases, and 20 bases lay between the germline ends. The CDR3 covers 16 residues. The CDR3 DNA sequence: TGTGCCTGGAGGGGCCTCGTCAGTCGGAGGGCAGATACGCAGTATTTT. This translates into CAWRGLVSRRADTQYF.

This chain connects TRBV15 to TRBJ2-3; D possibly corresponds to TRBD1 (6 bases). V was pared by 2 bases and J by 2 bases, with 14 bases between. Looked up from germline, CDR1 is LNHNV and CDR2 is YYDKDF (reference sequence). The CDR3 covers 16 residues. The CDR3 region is CATSRTSTGTTDTQYF. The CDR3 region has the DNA TGTGCCACCAGCAGAACCTCGACAGGTACCACAGATACGCAGTATTTT.

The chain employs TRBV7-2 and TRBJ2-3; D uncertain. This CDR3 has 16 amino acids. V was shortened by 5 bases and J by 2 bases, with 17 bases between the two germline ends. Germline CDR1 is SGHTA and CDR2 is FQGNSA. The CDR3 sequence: CASSPEGRVHTDTQYF. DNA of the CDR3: TGTGCCAGCAGCCCTGAAGGTCGGGTTCACACAGATACGCAGTATTTT.

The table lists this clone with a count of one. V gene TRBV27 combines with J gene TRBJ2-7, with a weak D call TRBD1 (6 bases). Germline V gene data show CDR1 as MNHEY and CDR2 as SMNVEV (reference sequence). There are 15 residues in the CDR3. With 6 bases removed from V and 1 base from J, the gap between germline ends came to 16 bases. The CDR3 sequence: CASRIAGTPSYEQYF. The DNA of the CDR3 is TGTGCCAGCAGAATTGCCGGGACACCTTCCTACGAGCAGTACTTC.

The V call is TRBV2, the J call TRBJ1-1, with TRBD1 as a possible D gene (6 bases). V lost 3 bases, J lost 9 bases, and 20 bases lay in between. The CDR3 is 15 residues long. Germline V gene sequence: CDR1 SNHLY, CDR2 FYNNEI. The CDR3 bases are TGTGCCAGCAGTGATATTTTAGGGGGGGGCTCAAAAGCTTTCTTT. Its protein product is CASSDILGGGSKAFF.

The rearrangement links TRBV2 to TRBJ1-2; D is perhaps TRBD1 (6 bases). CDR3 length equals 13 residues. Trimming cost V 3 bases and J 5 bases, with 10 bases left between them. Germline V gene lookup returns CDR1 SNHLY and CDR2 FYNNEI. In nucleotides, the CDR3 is TGTGCCAGCAGTGATTGGGGGCCTTATGGCTACACCTTC. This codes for CASSDWGPYGYTF.

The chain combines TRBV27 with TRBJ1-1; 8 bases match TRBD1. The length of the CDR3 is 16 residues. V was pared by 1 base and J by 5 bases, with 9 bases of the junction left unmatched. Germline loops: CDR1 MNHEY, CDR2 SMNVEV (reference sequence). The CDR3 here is CASSLWQGAMGTEAFF. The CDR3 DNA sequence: TGTGCCAGCAGTTTATGGCAGGGGGCGATGGGGACTGAAGCTTTCTTT.

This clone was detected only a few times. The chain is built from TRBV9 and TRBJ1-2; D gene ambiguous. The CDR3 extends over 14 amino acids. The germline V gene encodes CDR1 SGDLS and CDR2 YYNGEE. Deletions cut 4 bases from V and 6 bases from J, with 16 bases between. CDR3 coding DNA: TGTGCCAGCAGCCCCCTCGGGCGGGGAAATGGCTACACCTTC. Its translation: CASSPLGRGNGYTF.

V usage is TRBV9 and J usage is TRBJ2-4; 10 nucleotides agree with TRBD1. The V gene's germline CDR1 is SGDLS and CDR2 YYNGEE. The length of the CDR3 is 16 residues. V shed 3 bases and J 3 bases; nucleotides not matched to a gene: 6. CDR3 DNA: TGTGCCAGCAGCGCCGGGACAGGGGAGCGCAAAAACATTCAGTACTTC. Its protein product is CASSAGTGERKNIQYF.